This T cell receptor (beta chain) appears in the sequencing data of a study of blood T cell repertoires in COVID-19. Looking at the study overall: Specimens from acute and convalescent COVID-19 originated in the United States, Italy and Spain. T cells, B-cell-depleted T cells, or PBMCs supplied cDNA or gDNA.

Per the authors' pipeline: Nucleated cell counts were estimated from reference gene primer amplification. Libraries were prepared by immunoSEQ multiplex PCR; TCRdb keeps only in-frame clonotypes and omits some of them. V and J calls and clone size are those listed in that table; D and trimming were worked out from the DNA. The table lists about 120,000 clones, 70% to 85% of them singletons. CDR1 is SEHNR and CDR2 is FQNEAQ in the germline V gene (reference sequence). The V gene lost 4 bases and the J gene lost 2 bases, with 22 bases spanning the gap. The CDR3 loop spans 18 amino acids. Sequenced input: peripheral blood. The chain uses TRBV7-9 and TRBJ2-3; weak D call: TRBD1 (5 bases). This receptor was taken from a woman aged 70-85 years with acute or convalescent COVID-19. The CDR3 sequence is CASSSDLMTDRNTDTQYF. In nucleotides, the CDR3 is TGTGCCAGCAGCTCCGATCTTATGACAGATAGAAACACAGATACGCAGTATTTT.